This TCR beta chain appears in the sequencing data of a study of identical twins. This clonotype was recorded a few times. Antigen unknown. Study-level results: Twin-shared out-of-frame alpha sequences showed excess low generation probability. Insertions were fewer in abundant cord blood beta clonotypes, whereas memory repertoires showed none of this pattern.

TCRdb itself ran the 5' RACE reads through MiXCR, one entry per CDR3 protein. The sample records some 190,000 distinct CDR3 sequences, 15% to 20% being singletons. V gave up 7 bases and J gave up 0 bases, with 6 bases separating them. Germline CDR1 reads SGHAT; CDR2 reads FQNNGV. The CDR3 is 13 amino acids. These data also featured in a second study, about T cells expressing NK-cell markers. This second study notes: Among a few donors, these clonotypes also ranked first in the CD3+CD56-NKG2C+ fraction.

The specimen was CD8+ T cells sorted from blood. The source is a woman under 30 in good health. The chain has TRBV11-2 and TRBJ2-2, with unresolved D. CDR3 DNA sequence: TGTGCCAGCAATCTCCCGAACACCGGGGAGCTGTTTTTT. This gives the protein CASNLPNTGELFF. Filled out from reference TRBV11-2 and TRBJ2-2, the complete variable domain reads EAGVAQSPRYKIIEKRQSVAFWCNPISGHATLYWYQQILGQGPKLLIQFQNNGVVDDSQLPKDRFSAERLKGVDSTLKIQPAKLEDSAVYLCASNLPNTGELFFGEGSRLTVL.